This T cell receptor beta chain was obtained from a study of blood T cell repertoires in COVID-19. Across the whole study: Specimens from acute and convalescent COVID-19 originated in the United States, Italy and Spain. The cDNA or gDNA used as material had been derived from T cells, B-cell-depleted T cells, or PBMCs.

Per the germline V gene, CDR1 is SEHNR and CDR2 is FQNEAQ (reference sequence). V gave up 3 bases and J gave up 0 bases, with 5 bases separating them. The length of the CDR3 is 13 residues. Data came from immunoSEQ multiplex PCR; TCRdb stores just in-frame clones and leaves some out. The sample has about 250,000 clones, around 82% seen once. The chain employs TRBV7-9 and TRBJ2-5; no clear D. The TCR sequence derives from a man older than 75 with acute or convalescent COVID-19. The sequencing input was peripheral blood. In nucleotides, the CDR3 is TGTGCCAGCAGCTTGTATAACCAAGAGACCCAGTACTTC. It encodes CASSLYNQETQYF.